The subject of this entry is one T cell receptor (beta chain). Antigen specificity is unknown. This sample was included in a study of T cell responses to AZD1222 COVID-19 vaccine. Libraries were prepared by immunoSEQ multiplex PCR; TCRdb keeps only in-frame clonotypes and omits some of them. Here the sample spans about 110,000 clones, 70% to 90% being singletons. The CDR3 has 13 residues. With 3 bases removed from V and 1 base from J, the gap between germline ends came to 6 bases. Looked up from germline, CDR1 is MNHNS and CDR2 is SASEGT. Study outcomes and limitations: Repertoire sampling occurred only after the peak T cell response.

The clonotype comes from an adult in good health. This chain connects TRBV6-1 to TRBJ1-1; D uncertain. The material sequenced was peripheral blood, taken on day 0 of AZD1222 vaccination. The CDR3 DNA is TGTGCCAGCAGTGAGTCAGAGAACACTGAAGCTTTCTTT. Amino acid sequence: CASSESENTEAFF.